This T cell receptor beta chain was documented in a study of blood T cell repertoires in COVID-19. Study in general: T cells, B-cell-depleted T cells, or PBMCs provided the cDNA or gDNA that served as material.

This clone is a singleton in its sample. As handled by the study authors: Nucleated cell counts were estimated from reference gene primer amplification. TCRdb keeps only in-frame clones here, not all; method: immunoSEQ multiplex PCR. For V, J and clone size, that table is used; D and trimming come from the DNA. The sample contains about 200,000 clones, roughly 84% of which appear only once. V lost 0 bases, J lost 1 base, and 7 bases stayed unmatched. CDR1 and CDR2 from the germline V gene are WNHNN and SYGVQD (reference sequence). This CDR3 is 17 amino acids long. This sequence joins TRBV10-1 and TRBJ2-3, with 7 bases identical to TRBD1. The TCR was taken from a human donor in a cohort sampled during active COVID-19. The source material was peripheral blood. CDR3 nucleotides: TGCGCCAGCAGTGAGTCGATCGGACAGGCCGGCACAGATACGCAGTATTTT. It is translated as CASSESIGQAGTDTQYF.